These T cell receptor beta chains were read from a single sample in a study of T cell responses to AZD1222 COVID-19 vaccine. This table comes from immunoSEQ multiplex PCR, and its TCRdb copy is limited to in-frame clones, with some not included. The sample lists about 150,000 clones; under 95% were seen once. Source: peripheral blood, taken 28 days after the second AZD1222 dose. These receptors originate from an adult who received the AZD1222 COVID-19 vaccine. The conserved cysteine and the conserved F or W are not part of the CDR3 here. D genes are given only for firm matches. For some rows the clone size is stated as once, few or many, or as a class when expanded; others skip it.

>TRBV5-1|TRBD1|TRBJ2-3|.
ASSLMTGQSGADTQY
>TRBV27|TRBD1|TRBJ2-2|.
ASRLNPGQGTGELF
>TRBV6-5|.|TRBJ2-7|.
ASRQIRAYEQY
>TRBV5-1|.|TRBJ2-7|.
ASSLASAGNTYEQY
>TRBV7-9|TRBD2|TRBJ2-7|.
ASSFAREDPYEQY
>TRBV5-5|.|TRBJ1-2|.
ASSMGTGSGYT
>TRBV5-1|.|TRBJ1-1|.
ASSIEGSDTEAF
>TRBV30|TRBD1|TRBJ1-5|.
AWSPDRGIEQPQH
>TRBV18|TRBD1|TRBJ1-2|.
ASSGGTGESDGYT
>TRBV5-1|TRBD1|TRBJ2-1|.
ASSRDRGHNEQF
>TRBV19|.|TRBJ1-2|.
ASSIDPQGRYGYT
>TRBV12-3/TRBV12-4|.|TRBJ1-5|once
ASTGSPNQPQH
>TRBV6-5|TRBD2|TRBJ2-1|.
ASSGRNGNEQF
>TRBV9|.|TRBJ2-7|once
ASSPLDGYSYEQY
>TRBV15|.|TRBJ1-4|once
ATSRDWGAGKLF
>TRBV6-1|.|TRBJ1-6|.
ASSEAGRNSPLH
>TRBV12-5|.|TRBJ1-5|.
ASGLDNRDSNQPQH
>TRBV9|.|TRBJ1-5|.
ASSVAGNQPQH
>TRBV7-3|TRBD1|TRBJ1-1|.
ASSLSRDRGLNTEAF
>TRBV30|.|TRBJ2-7|.
AWSAPTGSPE
>TRBV11-2|TRBD2|TRBJ2-5|.
ASSPGLAGGLRTQY
>TRBV5-1|TRBD2|TRBJ2-5|.
ASSLVLAAIQETQY
>TRBV6-5|.|TRBJ1-2|.
ASNPGVGYGYT
>TRBV5-1|.|TRBJ2-7|.
ASSSAQGTYEQY
>TRBV30|.|TRBJ1-5|.
AWSFGAGGQPQH
>TRBV20-1|.|TRBJ2-3|.
SARYEGTQY
>TRBV20-1|.|TRBJ1-4|.
SASLIGKLF
>TRBV5-4|TRBD1|TRBJ2-7|once
ASSGDRVYEQY
>TRBV24-1|TRBD1|TRBJ2-2|.
ATSDSTGGSTGELF
>TRBV6-2/TRBV6-3|.|TRBJ1-3|.
ASSYIPGAASGNTIY
>TRBV6-5|.|TRBJ1-2|.
ASMRESYGYT
>TRBV19|.|TRBJ2-1|few
ASSLAGTGNEQF
>TRBV6-5|TRBD1|TRBJ2-5|.
ASTPQGMRETQY
>TRBV10-2|TRBD1|TRBJ1-3|.
ASSPDRVISGNTIY
>TRBV2|.|TRBJ1-1|.
ASSEEGRGAYTEAF
>TRBV20-1|.|TRBJ1-5|.
SASRDTNQPQH
>TRBV2|.|TRBJ1-3|.
ASMSDTSGNTIY
>TRBV24-1|.|TRBJ2-7|.
ATSARESPYEQY
>TRBV5-6|TRBD2|TRBJ2-1|.
ASSLFRDNNAGGEQF
>TRBV7-9|TRBD2|TRBJ2-1|.
ASSFSGTSGTYNEQF
>TRBV15|TRBD1|TRBJ2-7|.
ATSREDRGYEQY
>TRBV3-1/TRBV3-2|.|TRBJ2-2|.
ASTRRGGGDGELF
>TRBV27|TRBD2|TRBJ2-7|once
ASTRTSGAYEQY
>TRBV4-1|TRBD2|TRBJ2-1|.
ASSHSGGGNEQF